This T cell receptor (beta chain) came from a study of OX40 agonist ivuxolimab in advanced cancers. V lost 1 base to trimming and J lost 4 bases, with 11 bases between them. The CDR3 sequence is 15 residues long. CDR1 and CDR2 from the germline V gene are SGHDN and FVKESK. Repertoires were generated with immunoSEQ multiplex PCR, while TCRdb's copy carries only in-frame clones and drops some. The sample carries nearly 70,000 clones, just over 85% recorded once. The chain employs TRBV14 and TRBJ2-1; perhaps TRBD1 as D (6 bases). Material: CD4+ or CD8+ T cells sorted from blood, obtained in a trial of the OX40 agonist ivuxolimab. The TCR comes from an adult with an advanced solid tumor such as melanoma, head and neck, liver or kidney cancer. The DNA for the CDR3 is TGTGCCAGCAGCCAAGCCCTAGGGGGTTACAATGAGCAGTTCTTC. As protein: CASSQALGGYNEQFF.